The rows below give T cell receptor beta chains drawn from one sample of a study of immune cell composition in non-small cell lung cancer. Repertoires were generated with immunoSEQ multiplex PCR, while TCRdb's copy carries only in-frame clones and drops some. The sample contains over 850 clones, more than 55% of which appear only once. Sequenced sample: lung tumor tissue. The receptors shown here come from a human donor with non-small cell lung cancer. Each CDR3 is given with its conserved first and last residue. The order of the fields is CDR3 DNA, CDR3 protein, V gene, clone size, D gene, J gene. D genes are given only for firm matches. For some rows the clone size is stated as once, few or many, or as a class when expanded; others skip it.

CDR3nt: TGTGCCACCAGCAGAGATATTCGGACAGGGAAAGCCGGGGAGCTGTTTTTT; CDR3aa: CATSRDIRTGKAGELFF; v_gene: TRBV15; abundance: NA; d_gene: TRBD1; j_gene: TRBJ2-2
CDR3nt: TGTGCCAGCAGCCGCCCGGGGAAGTACGAGCAGTACTTC; CDR3aa: CASSRPGKYEQYF; v_gene: TRBV6-6; abundance: NA; d_gene: NA; j_gene: TRBJ2-7
CDR3nt: TGCGCCAGCAGCTTGGAAGCGGGGTGGGGTGAGCAGTTCTTC; CDR3aa: CASSLEAGWGEQFF; v_gene: TRBV5-1; abundance: few; d_gene: TRBD2; j_gene: TRBJ2-1
CDR3nt: TGTGCCAGCAGCACACCGGAGGGAGCGGGAGGGCGAGAGACCCAGTACTTC; CDR3aa: CASSTPEGAGGRETQYF; v_gene: TRBV14; abundance: NA; d_gene: TRBD2; j_gene: TRBJ2-5
CDR3nt: TGTGCCAGCAGCAAAGTCAGACAGGGGGCGGTGGACACTGAAGCTTTCTTT; CDR3aa: CASSKVRQGAVDTEAFF; v_gene: TRBV21-1; abundance: NA; d_gene: NA; j_gene: TRBJ1-1
CDR3nt: TGTGCCAGCAGCCTCTCGACAGGGGGCTATACCTATGGCTACACCTTC; CDR3aa: CASSLSTGGYTYGYTF; v_gene: TRBV7-2; abundance: NA; d_gene: TRBD1; j_gene: TRBJ1-2
CDR3nt: TGTGCCAGTAGTACCCCAGCGGGAGGAGGAGAGACCCAGTACTTC; CDR3aa: CASSTPAGGGETQYF; v_gene: TRBV19; abundance: NA; d_gene: TRBD2; j_gene: TRBJ2-5
CDR3nt: TGTGCCAGCAGTGGGGTTAGCGGGAGGGGCGCAGATACGCAGTATTTT; CDR3aa: CASSGVSGRGADTQYF; v_gene: TRBV6-1; abundance: few; d_gene: TRBD2; j_gene: TRBJ2-3
CDR3nt: TGTGCCAGCTCACCGAGGGAGAGCACTGAAGCTTTCTTT; CDR3aa: CASSPRESTEAFF; v_gene: TRBV18; abundance: NA; d_gene: NA; j_gene: TRBJ1-1
CDR3nt: TGCGCCAGCAGGCCCCGACAGGTCGCTGAAGCTTTCTTT; CDR3aa: CASRPRQVAEAFF; v_gene: TRBV23-1; abundance: NA; d_gene: NA; j_gene: TRBJ1-1
CDR3nt: TGCAGCTTGTACCGGGACAGGGGAATCGGGAACACTGAAGCTTTCTTT; CDR3aa: CSLYRDRGIGNTEAFF; v_gene: TRBV29-1; abundance: few; d_gene: TRBD1; j_gene: TRBJ1-1
CDR3nt: TGTGCCAGCAGCCTTCAACAGGGGGCTGGGAAGGGGGAGCTGTTTTTT; CDR3aa: CASSLQQGAGKGELFF; v_gene: TRBV5-4; abundance: NA; d_gene: TRBD1; j_gene: TRBJ2-2
CDR3nt: TGTGCCAGTAGTGTGACTAGCGGGGGGTACAATGAGCAGTTCTTC; CDR3aa: CASSVTSGGYNEQFF; v_gene: TRBV19; abundance: NA; d_gene: TRBD2; j_gene: TRBJ2-1
CDR3nt: TGTGCCAGCAGCTTATATGGACAGCGGTTGGATGAGCAGTTCTTC; CDR3aa: CASSLYGQRLDEQFF; v_gene: TRBV7-6; abundance: once; d_gene: NA; j_gene: TRBJ2-1
CDR3nt: TGTGCCTGGACGGGACAGAACATGAACACTGAAGCTTTCTTT; CDR3aa: CAWTGQNMNTEAFF; v_gene: TRBV30; abundance: NA; d_gene: TRBD1; j_gene: TRBJ1-1
CDR3nt: TGTGCCATCAACGAGGGAGGGGGGTCGAAGGAGCAGTTCTTC; CDR3aa: CAINEGGGSKEQFF; v_gene: TRBV10-3; abundance: NA; d_gene: NA; j_gene: TRBJ2-1
CDR3nt: TGTGCGACCGACGGGTCAATCATTTACGAGCAGTACTTC; CDR3aa: CATDGSIIYEQYF; v_gene: TRBV6-1; abundance: NA; d_gene: NA; j_gene: TRBJ2-7
CDR3nt: TGTGCCAGCCGCACCTTAGTTTACAATGAGCAGTTCTTC; CDR3aa: CASRTLVYNEQFF; v_gene: TRBV6-5; abundance: NA; d_gene: NA; j_gene: TRBJ2-1
CDR3nt: TGTGCCTGGAGTGTACGGGACAGGGGAAGCGGGAGAGCCGAGACCCAGTACTTC; CDR3aa: CAWSVRDRGSGRAETQYF; v_gene: TRBV30; abundance: NA; d_gene: TRBD1; j_gene: TRBJ2-5
CDR3nt: TGCGCCAGCAGCCTTGTGACAGGGAGCAATCAGCCCCAGCATTTT; CDR3aa: CASSLVTGSNQPQHF; v_gene: TRBV5-1; abundance: once; d_gene: TRBD1; j_gene: TRBJ1-5
CDR3nt: TGTGCCAGCAGCCAAGATCGACCGGACTTTTACACCGGGGAGCTGTTTTTT; CDR3aa: CASSQDRPDFYTGELFF; v_gene: TRBV4-2; abundance: NA; d_gene: NA; j_gene: TRBJ2-2
CDR3nt: TGTGCCAGCAGCTCTCTCCGAGCCGGGACAAGCATCTACGAGCAGTACTTC; CDR3aa: CASSSLRAGTSIYEQYF; v_gene: TRBV5-6; abundance: NA; d_gene: NA; j_gene: TRBJ2-7
CDR3nt: TGTGCCAGCAGCCCCGGAGGGGAGACCCAGTACTTC; CDR3aa: CASSPGGETQYF; v_gene: TRBV27; abundance: NA; d_gene: NA; j_gene: TRBJ2-5
CDR3nt: TGTGCCAGCAGCTTAAGAGACAGGAGTGAAAAACTGTTTTTT; CDR3aa: CASSLRDRSEKLFF; v_gene: TRBV7-8; abundance: NA; d_gene: NA; j_gene: TRBJ1-4
CDR3nt: TGTGCCAGCAGCTTAGCCAGACAGGGGAGGGGAAACACCATATATTTT; CDR3aa: CASSLARQGRGNTIYF; v_gene: TRBV7-6; abundance: NA; d_gene: TRBD1; j_gene: TRBJ1-3
CDR3nt: TGCGCCAGCAGCTGGACGCCAACTCAGGGTCGGGCAGATACGCAGTATTTT; CDR3aa: CASSWTPTQGRADTQYF; v_gene: TRBV5-1; abundance: NA; d_gene: NA; j_gene: TRBJ2-3
CDR3nt: TGCAGCGTTGAAGTGGTACTAGCCGGGACCCAGTACTTC; CDR3aa: CSVEVVLAGTQYF; v_gene: TRBV29-1; abundance: NA; d_gene: NA; j_gene: TRBJ2-5
CDR3nt: TGCGCCAGCAGCTCTCTCTCAACAGGGAGCACTGAAGCTTTCTTT; CDR3aa: CASSSLSTGSTEAFF; v_gene: TRBV5-1; abundance: NA; d_gene: NA; j_gene: TRBJ1-1
CDR3nt: TGTGCCAGTAGTCCTGACAGAGGGAGCGGGAAGTCCCCGTTCTTC; CDR3aa: CASSPDRGSGKSPFF; v_gene: TRBV19; abundance: NA; d_gene: TRBD2; j_gene: TRBJ2-1
CDR3nt: TGCAGCGGGACAGGGGGTACCGGGGAGCTGTTTTTT; CDR3aa: CSGTGGTGELFF; v_gene: TRBV29-1; abundance: NA; d_gene: TRBD1; j_gene: TRBJ2-2
CDR3nt: TGCGCCAGCAGCTTTGGGCAGGGGTTTTTCGAGCAGTACTTC; CDR3aa: CASSFGQGFFEQYF; v_gene: TRBV5-1; abundance: NA; d_gene: NA; j_gene: TRBJ2-7
CDR3nt: TGTGCCAGCAGCCCCCAAACCCCGCCTCTAACGGGAAACACCATATATTTT; CDR3aa: CASSPQTPPLTGNTIYF; v_gene: TRBV11-2; abundance: NA; d_gene: NA; j_gene: TRBJ1-3